These 9 T cell receptor beta chains were sequenced from one sample in a study of control samples from healthy donors and cancer patients. TCRdb keeps only in-frame clones here, not all; method: immunoSEQ multiplex PCR. The sample consists of about 130,000 clones, approximately 92% of them appearing once. Specimen: PBMCs. Receptors were obtained from a man older than 75 with head and neck cancer.

V and J are TRBV25-1 and TRBJ2-2; 9 bases map to TRBD1. CDR3 length equals 17 residues. The ends lost 0 bases at V and 5 bases at J; junction bases unmatched: 7. Per germline, CDR1 MGHDK and CDR2 SYGVNS. The CDR3 spells CASSEYRYRGRTGELFF. As DNA, the CDR3 is TGTGCCAGCAGTGAATATCGATACAGGGGGCGGACCGGGGAGCTGTTTTTT.

This clone was seen a handful of times. J is TRBJ1-1 and V is TRBV6-4, with a tentative D call TRBD1 (5 bases). V lost 6 bases and J lost 1, with 9 bases in between. Germline V CDR1 and CDR2: MRHNA, SNTAGT. The CDR3 covers 13 residues. The CDR3 DNA follows: TGTGCCAGCAGGGAGACAGCGAACACTGAAGCTTTCTTT. Translating it yields CASRETANTEAFF.

This clone was observed a handful of times. V and J are TRBV19 and TRBJ2-7; 10 bases are shared with TRBD1. CDR3 length: 16 amino acids. The trim removed 2 bases at V and 3 bases at J, leaving 7 bases unmatched. CDR1 is LNHDA, CDR2 SQIVND, per germline (reference sequence). The CDR3: CASSIREDRGIYEQYF. CDR3 in DNA: TGTGCCAGTAGTATACGAGAGGACAGGGGGATCTACGAGCAGTACTTC.

The chain carries TRBV27 and TRBJ1-5, with D unclear. Germline CDR1 and CDR2: MNHEY and SMNVEV (reference sequence). The CDR3 sequence is 16 residues long. Trimming removed 5 bases at V and 0 bases at J, with 14 bases between. CDR3 nucleotide sequence: TGTGCCAGCAGTCCGACCAGCATAATTAGCAATCAGCCCCAGCATTTT. Protein sequence: CASSPTSIISNQPQHF.

This clone was observed a single time. The CDR3 DNA is TGCGCCAGCAGCTTGTCAGGAGTCTCAGATACGCAGTATTTT. Its translation: CASSLSGVSDTQYF. V is TRBV5-1 and J is TRBJ2-3; D unresolved. This CDR3 contains 14 residues. Trimming left V 1 base short and J 4 bases short, with 10 bases between. The germline CDR1 and CDR2 sequences are SGHRS and YFSETQ.

The chain has TRBV6-2 or TRBV6-3 and TRBJ1-5, with a tentative D call TRBD1 (5 bases). This CDR3 spans 14 amino acids. From germline, CDR1 is MNHEY and CDR2 SVGEGT. Trimming cost V 2 bases and J 3 bases, with 8 bases left between them. CDR3 DNA: TGTGCCAGCAGTTACGTGACAGACAATCAGCCCCAGCATTTT. Translated: CASSYVTDNQPQHF.

The chain uses TRBV19 and TRBJ1-4; D remains ambiguous. This CDR3 spans 15 amino acids. Germline values: CDR1 LNHDA, CDR2 SQIVND (reference sequence). V was trimmed by 6 bases and J by 0 bases, leaving 11 bases between them. DNA of the CDR3: TGTGCCAGTAGGGCGGCATCTGCAACTAATGAAAAACTGTTTTTT. Protein: CASRAASATNEKLFF.

The chain is built from TRBV7-2 and TRBJ1-3; 8 bases are a match to TRBD1. The length of the CDR3 is 14 residues. The germline CDR1 and CDR2 sequences are SGHTA and FQGNSA. Trimming took 2 bases from V and 8 from J; bases not matched to a gene: 5. Written as DNA, the CDR3 is TGTGCCAGCAGCTTAACGCAGGGGGCAGACACCATATATTTT. It yields the protein CASSLTQGADTIYF.

The rearrangement joins TRBV4-2 to TRBJ1-1; 7 bases are shared with TRBD1. V trimming: 1 base; J trimming: 1 base; junction bases outside the gene matches: 6. CDR1 and CDR2 from the germline V gene are LGHNA and YNFKEQ. CDR3 length equals 16 residues. The CDR3 DNA reads as TGTGCCAGCAGCCAAGGTGACAGGGAAGGGAACACTGAAGCTTTCTTT. It translates to CASSQGDREGNTEAFF.